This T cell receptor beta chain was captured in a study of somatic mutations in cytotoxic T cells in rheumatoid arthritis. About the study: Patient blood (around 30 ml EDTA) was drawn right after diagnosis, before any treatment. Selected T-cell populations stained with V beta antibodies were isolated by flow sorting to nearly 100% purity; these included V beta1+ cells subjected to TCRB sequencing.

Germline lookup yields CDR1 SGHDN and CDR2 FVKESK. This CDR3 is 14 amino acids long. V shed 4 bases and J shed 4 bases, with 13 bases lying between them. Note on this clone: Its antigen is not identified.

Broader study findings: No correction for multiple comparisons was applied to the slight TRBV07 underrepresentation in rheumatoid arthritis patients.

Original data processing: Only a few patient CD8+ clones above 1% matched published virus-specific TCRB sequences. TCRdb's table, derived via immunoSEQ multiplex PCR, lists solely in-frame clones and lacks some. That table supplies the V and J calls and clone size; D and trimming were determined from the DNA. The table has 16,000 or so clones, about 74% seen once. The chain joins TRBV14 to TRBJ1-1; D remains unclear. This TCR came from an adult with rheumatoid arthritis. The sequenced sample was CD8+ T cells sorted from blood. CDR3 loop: CASSPHRVITEAFF. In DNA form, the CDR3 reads TGTGCCAGCAGCCCCCATAGGGTGATCACTGAAGCTTTCTTT.